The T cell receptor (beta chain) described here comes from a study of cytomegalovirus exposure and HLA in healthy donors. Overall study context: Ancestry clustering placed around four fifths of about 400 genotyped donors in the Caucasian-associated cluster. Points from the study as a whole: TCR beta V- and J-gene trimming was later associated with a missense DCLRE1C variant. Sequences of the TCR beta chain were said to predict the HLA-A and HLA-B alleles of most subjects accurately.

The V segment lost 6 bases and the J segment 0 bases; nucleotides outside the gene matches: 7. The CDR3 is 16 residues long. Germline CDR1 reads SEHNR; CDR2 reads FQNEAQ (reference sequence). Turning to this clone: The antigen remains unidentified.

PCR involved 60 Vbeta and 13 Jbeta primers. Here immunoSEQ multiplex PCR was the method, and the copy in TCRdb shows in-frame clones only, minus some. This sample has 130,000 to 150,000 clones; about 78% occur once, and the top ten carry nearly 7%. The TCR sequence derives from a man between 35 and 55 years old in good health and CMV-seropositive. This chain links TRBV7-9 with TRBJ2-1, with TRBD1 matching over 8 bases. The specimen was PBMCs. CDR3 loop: CASSQNRGSSYNEQFF. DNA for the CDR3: TGTGCCAGCAGTCAGAACAGGGGGAGCTCCTACAATGAGCAGTTCTTC.